Included here is one T cell receptor beta chain sequence, with context. The antigen remains unidentified. The data derive from a study of T cell repertoires in cytomegalovirus infection. Study as a whole: CMV infection and matching HLA type were both indicated by public TCR beta signatures. Broader study findings: HLA-C-restricted, CMV-specific TCR beta clonotypes were dominant ex vivo. Individuals carrying CMV plus the relevant HLA were identified by cumulative frequency of public TCR beta families.

Using its own MiXCR run on the reads, TCRdb lists one record per CDR3 protein. The sample consists of 740,000 or so distinct CDR3 sequences, 35% to 45% of them appearing once. Germline assignment: CDR1 MNHEY and CDR2 SMNVEV (reference sequence). V was cut by 8 bases and J by 0 bases, with 14 bases left in between. CDR3 length: 15 amino acids. The sequenced sample consisted of PBMCs. The rearrangement uses TRBV27 and TRBJ2-1; a weak D match, TRBD1 (5 bases). The sequence came from a human donor in good health (CMV status not recorded). Some clones in this sample may be carry-over from other donors' samples. The CDR3 DNA reads as TGTGCCAGCTGTTCCAGGGCCAGCTCCTACAATGAGCAGTTCTTC. It codes for CASCSRASSYNEQFF.